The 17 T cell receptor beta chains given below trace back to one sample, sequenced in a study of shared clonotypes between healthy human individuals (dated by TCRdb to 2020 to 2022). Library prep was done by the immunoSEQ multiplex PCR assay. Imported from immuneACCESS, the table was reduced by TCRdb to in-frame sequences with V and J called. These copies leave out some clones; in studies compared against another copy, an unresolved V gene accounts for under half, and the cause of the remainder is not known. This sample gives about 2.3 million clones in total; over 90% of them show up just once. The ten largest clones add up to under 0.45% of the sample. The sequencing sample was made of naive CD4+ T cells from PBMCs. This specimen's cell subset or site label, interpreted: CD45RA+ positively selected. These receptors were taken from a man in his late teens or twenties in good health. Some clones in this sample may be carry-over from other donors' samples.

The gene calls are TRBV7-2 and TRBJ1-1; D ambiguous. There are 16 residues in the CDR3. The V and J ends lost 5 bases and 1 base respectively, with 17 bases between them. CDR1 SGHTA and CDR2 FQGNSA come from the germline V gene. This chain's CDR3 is CASSATSVTANTEAFF. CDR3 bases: TGTGCCAGCAGCGCGACCAGTGTTACAGCGAACACTGAAGCTTTCTTT. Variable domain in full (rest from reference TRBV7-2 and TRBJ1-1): GAGVSQSPSNKVTEKGKDVELRCDPISGHTALYWYRQSLGQGLEFLIYFQGNSAPDKSGLPSDRFSAERTGGSVSTLTIQRTQQEDSAVYLCASSATSVTANTEAFFGQGTRLTVV.

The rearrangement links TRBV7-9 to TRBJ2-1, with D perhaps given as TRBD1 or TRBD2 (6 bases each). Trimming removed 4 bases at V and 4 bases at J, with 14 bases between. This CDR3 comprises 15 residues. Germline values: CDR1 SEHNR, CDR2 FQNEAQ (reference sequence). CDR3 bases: TGTGCCAGCAGCTGGGGGGCTGAGGGGTACAATGAGCAGTTCTTC. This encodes CASSWGAEGYNEQFF.

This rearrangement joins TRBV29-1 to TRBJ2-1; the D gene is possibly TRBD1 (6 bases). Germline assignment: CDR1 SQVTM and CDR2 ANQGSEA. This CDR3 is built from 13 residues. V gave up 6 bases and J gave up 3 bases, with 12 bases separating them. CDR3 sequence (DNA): TGCAGCGTAAGGGGGAAGTACTACAATGAGCAGTTCTTC. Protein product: CSVRGKYYNEQFF.

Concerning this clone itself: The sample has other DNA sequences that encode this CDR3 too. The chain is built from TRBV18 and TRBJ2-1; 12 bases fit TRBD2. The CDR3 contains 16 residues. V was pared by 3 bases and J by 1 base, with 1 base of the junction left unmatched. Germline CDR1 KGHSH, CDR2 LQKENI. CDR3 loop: CASSPTSGGSYNEQFF. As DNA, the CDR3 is TGTGCCAGCTCACCGACTAGCGGGGGATCCTACAATGAGCAGTTCTTC.

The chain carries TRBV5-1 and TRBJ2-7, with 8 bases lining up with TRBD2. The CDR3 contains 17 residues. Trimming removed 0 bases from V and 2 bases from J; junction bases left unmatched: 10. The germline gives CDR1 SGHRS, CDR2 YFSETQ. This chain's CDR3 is CASSLGPEGLDTYEQYF. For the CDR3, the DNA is TGCGCCAGCAGCTTGGGCCCCGAGGGACTAGACACCTACGAGCAGTACTTC.

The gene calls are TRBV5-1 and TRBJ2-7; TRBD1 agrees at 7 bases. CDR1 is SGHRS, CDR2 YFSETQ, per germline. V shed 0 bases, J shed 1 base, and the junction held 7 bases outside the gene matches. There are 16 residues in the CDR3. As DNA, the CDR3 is TGCGCCAGCAGCTTGGAAGGGGACAGTTATTCCTACGAGCAGTACTTC. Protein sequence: CASSLEGDSYSYEQYF.

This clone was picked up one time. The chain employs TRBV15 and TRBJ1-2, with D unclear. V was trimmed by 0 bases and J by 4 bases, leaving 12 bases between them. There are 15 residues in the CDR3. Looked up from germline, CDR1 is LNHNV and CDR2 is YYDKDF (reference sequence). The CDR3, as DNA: TGTGCCACCAGCAGAGATACGACCCGGGCCTATGGCTACACCTTC. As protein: CATSRDTTRAYGYTF.

The CDR3 spells CASSVGSVKVETQYF. The CDR3 nucleotides read TGTGCCAGCAGCGTGGGGTCCGTCAAGGTGGAGACCCAGTACTTC. The J gene is TRBJ2-5, the V gene TRBV9; D unresolved. The CDR3 totals 15 residues. From germline, CDR1 is SGDLS and CDR2 YYNGEE. V was shortened by 2 bases and J by 5 bases, with 16 bases between the two germline ends.

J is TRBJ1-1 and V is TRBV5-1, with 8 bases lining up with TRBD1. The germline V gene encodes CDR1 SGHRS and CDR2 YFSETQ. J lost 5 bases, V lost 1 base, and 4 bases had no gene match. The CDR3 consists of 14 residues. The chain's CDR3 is CASSLTGGITEAFF. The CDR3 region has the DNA TGCGCCAGCAGCTTGACAGGGGGGATTACTGAAGCTTTCTTT.

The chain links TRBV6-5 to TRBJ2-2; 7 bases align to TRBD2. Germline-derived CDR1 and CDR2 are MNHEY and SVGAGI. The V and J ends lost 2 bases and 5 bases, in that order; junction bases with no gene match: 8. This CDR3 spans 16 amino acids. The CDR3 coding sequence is TGTGCCAGCAGTTACGGGAGAACTAGCGTTACCGGGGAGCTGTTTTTT. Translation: CASSYGRTSVTGELFF.

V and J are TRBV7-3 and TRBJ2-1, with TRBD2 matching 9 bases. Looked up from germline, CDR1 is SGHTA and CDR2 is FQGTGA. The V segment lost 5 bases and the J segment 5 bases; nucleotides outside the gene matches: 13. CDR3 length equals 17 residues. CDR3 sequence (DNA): TGTGCCAGCAGCAATACTCCAATGACTAGCGGCAACAATGAGCAGTTCTTC. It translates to CASSNTPMTSGNNEQFF.

The CDR3 DNA reads TGCGCCAGCAGCTTGGCCTCGGCGCCCGCTAACAATGAGCAGTTCTTC. Encoded protein: CASSLASAPANNEQFF. V usage is TRBV5-1 and J usage is TRBJ2-1; the D is unclear. Trimming removed 0 bases from V and 5 bases from J, with 15 bases in between. This CDR3 region has 16 residues. The V gene's germline CDR1 is SGHRS and CDR2 YFSETQ.

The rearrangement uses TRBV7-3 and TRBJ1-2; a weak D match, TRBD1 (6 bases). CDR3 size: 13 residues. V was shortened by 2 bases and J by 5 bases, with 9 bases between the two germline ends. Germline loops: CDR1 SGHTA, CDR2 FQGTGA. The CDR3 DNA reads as TGTGCCAGCAGCTTAGCAGGGGCTTATGGCTACACCTTC. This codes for CASSLAGAYGYTF.

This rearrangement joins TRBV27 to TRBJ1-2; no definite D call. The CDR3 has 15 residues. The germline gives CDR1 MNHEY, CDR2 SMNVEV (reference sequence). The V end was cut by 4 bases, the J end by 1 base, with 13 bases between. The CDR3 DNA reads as TGTGCCAGCAGTTCTGGACGGCAGATTAACTATGGCTACACCTTC. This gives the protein CASSSGRQINYGYTF.

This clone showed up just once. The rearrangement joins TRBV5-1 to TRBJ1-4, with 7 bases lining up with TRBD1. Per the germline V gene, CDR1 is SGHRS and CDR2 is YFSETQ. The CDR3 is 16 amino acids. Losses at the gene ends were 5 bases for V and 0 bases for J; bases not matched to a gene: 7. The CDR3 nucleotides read TGCGCCAGCAGACCGACAGGGATGGCAACTAATGAAAAACTGTTTTTT. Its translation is CASRPTGMATNEKLFF. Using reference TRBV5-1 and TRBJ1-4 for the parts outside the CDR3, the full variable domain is KAGVTQTPRYLIKTRGQQVTLSCSPISGHRSVSWYQQTPGQGLQFLFEYFSETQRNKGNFPGRFSGRQFSNSRSEMNVSTLELGDSALYLCASRPTGMATNEKLFFGSGTQLSVL.

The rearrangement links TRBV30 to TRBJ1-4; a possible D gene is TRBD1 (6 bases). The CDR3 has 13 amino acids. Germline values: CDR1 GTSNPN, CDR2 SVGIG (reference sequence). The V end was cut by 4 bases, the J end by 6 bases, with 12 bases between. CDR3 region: CAWNTGTHEKLFF. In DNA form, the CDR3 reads TGTGCCTGGAACACAGGGACCCATGAAAAACTGTTTTTT.

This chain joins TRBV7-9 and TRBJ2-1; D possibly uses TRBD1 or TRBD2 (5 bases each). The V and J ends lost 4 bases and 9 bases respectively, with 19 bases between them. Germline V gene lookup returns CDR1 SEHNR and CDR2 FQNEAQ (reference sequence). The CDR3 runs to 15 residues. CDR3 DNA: TGTGCCAGCAGCTCGGTAGTGGGAGTGGGGGTTGAGCAGTTCTTC. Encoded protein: CASSSVVGVGVEQFF.